This entry lists 30 T cell receptor beta chains sequenced from one sample in a study of T-cell reconstitution after alpha-beta-depleted transplantation in children. The TCRbeta library was prepared with unique molecular identifiers. TCRdb re-called the PCR reads through MiXCR, storing one row per CDR3 protein. The sample consists of about 480,000 distinct CDR3 sequences, approximately 12% of them appearing once. The sequenced sample was PBMCs from the stem cell graft donor, obtained from the stem cell graft. These receptors were collected from a human donor who donated a stem cell graft to a child with combined immunodeficiency.

This clonotype appeared many times. This rearrangement joins TRBV10-3 to TRBJ2-5; the D is unclear. Germline loops: CDR1 ENHRY, CDR2 SYGVKD. The germline V and J ends were trimmed by 2 bases and 5 bases, with 12 bases remaining between them. This CDR3 is 14 amino acids long. The CDR3, as DNA: TGTGCCATCAGTGAGCCGGTAGGGTTGGAGACCCAGTACTTC. This codes for CAISEPVGLETQYF.

The V gene is TRBV12-3 or TRBV12-4, the J gene TRBJ2-3; D is uncertain. Between the trimmed V and J ends, which lost 1 base and 2 bases, there was a span of 16 bases. This CDR3 is built from 17 residues. The CDR3 protein is CASSLGKTATFTDTQYF. CDR3 nucleotides: TGTGCCAGCAGTTTAGGGAAAACTGCAACCTTCACAGATACGCAGTATTTT.

This clonotype was recorded a few times. V usage is TRBV18 and J usage is TRBJ2-7; 7 bases fit TRBD2. The CDR3 is 14 residues long. The germline gives CDR1 KGHSH, CDR2 LQKENI. V was clipped by 3 bases and J by 0 bases; unmatched bases: 2. The CDR3 region has the DNA TGTGCCAGCTCACCGCTAGCGGACTCCTACGAGCAGTACTTC. Residues: CASSPLADSYEQYF.

The J gene is TRBJ2-6, the V gene TRBV12-3 or TRBV12-4; D is undetermined. V was clipped by 3 bases and J by 2 bases, with 5 bases between them. There are 14 residues in the CDR3. For the CDR3, the DNA is TGTGCCAGCAGTTTCGCGGCTGGGGCCAACGTCCTGACTTTC. Amino acid sequence: CASSFAAGANVLTF.

This clonotype turned up a few times. V is TRBV12-5 and J is TRBJ1-5; 8 nucleotides line up with TRBD1. CDR3 length: 16 amino acids. V lost 2 bases to trimming and J lost 7 bases; unmatched junction nucleotides: 10. CDR1 and CDR2 (germline): LGHNT, FRNRAP. This CDR3 is CASGLTSTGGRQPQHF. CDR3 coding DNA: TGTGCTAGTGGTTTGACTTCCACAGGGGGACGACAGCCCCAGCATTTT.

This clonotype has a handful of counts. The CDR3 region is CASSQDRFGAQFF. CDR3 nucleotides: TGCGCCAGCAGCCAAGATAGGTTTGGCGCGCAGTTCTTC. V usage is TRBV4-1 and J usage is TRBJ2-1, with no clear D. Trimming took 0 bases from V and 12 from J, leaving 12 bases between them. Per the germline V gene, CDR1 is MGHRA and CDR2 is YSYEKL. This CDR3 is 13 amino acids long.

Ten or more counts support this clonotype. The chain joins TRBV7-8 to TRBJ2-1, with D possibly matching TRBD2 (6 bases). V was clipped by 5 bases and J by 7 bases, with 24 bases between them. Germline V gene data show CDR1 as SGHVS and CDR2 as FQNEAQ. The CDR3 covers 17 residues. CDR3 loop: CASSRGILDLNENEQFF. In nucleotides, the CDR3 is TGTGCCAGCAGCCGGGGGATCTTGGACCTGAATGAAAATGAGCAGTTCTTC.

V gene TRBV10-2 combines with J gene TRBJ1-2; TRBD1 agrees at 7 bases. V lost 4 bases to trimming and J lost 6 bases; unmatched junction nucleotides: 5. Germline V CDR1 and CDR2: WSHSY, SAAADI. The CDR3 loop spans 13 amino acids. The CDR3 spells CASSVRDRDGYTF. For the CDR3, the DNA is TGCGCCAGCAGTGTACGAGACAGGGATGGCTACACCTTC.

The CDR3 here is CASSLRLRGAFYNEQFF. CDR3 nucleotides: TGTGCCAGCAGCTTAAGGTTAAGAGGGGCTTTCTACAATGAGCAGTTCTTC. The chain links TRBV7-2 to TRBJ2-1; D tentatively reads TRBD1 or TRBD2 (5 bases each). Trimming shortened V by 2 bases and J by 3 bases, and 17 bases separated the two germline ends. The CDR3 is made up of 17 amino acids. Per germline, CDR1 SGHTA and CDR2 FQGNSA.

This clonotype was seen at least ten times. The chain uses TRBV11-2 and TRBJ2-1, with 8 bases that match TRBD1. This CDR3 spans 15 amino acids. The trim removed 2 bases at V and 5 bases at J, leaving 5 bases unmatched. Germline V gene data show CDR1 as SGHAT and CDR2 as FQNNGV. CDR3: CASSLLGQGNNEQFF. In DNA, the CDR3 is TGTGCCAGCAGCTTACTTGGACAGGGAAACAATGAGCAGTTCTTC.

The V gene is TRBV20-1, the J gene TRBJ2-3; TRBD2 matches 8 bases. Germline-derived CDR1 and CDR2 are DFQATT and SNEGSKA (reference sequence). V was pared by 3 bases and J by 4 bases, with 6 bases of the junction left unmatched. The CDR3 runs 14 residues. CDR3 sequence reads: CSASRGGPSDTQYF. The CDR3 DNA is TGCAGTGCTAGCCGGGGGGGCCCCTCAGATACGCAGTATTTT.

This clonotype was counted ten times or more. The chain links TRBV12-3 or TRBV12-4 to TRBJ2-1, with 11 bases aligning to TRBD1. The CDR3 contains 17 residues. With V trimmed by 3 bases and J by 3 bases, 7 bases remained unmatched. CDR3 protein: CASSFSLGTGGYNEQFF. CDR3 DNA: TGTGCCAGCAGTTTTTCCCTCGGGACAGGGGGCTACAATGAGCAGTTCTTC.

This sequence joins TRBV29-1 and TRBJ2-6; perhaps TRBD2 as D (5 bases). Germline CDR1 reads SQVTM; CDR2 reads ANQGSEA. The CDR3 consists of 15 residues. The V end was cut by 4 bases, the J end by 0 bases, with 10 bases between. As DNA, the CDR3 is TGCAGCGTTGGAGGGTTCAACTCTGGGGCCAACGTCCTGACTTTC. Translation: CSVGGFNSGANVLTF.

This clonotype was counted a few times. The V call is TRBV20-1, the J call TRBJ2-3; no clear D gene. CDR3 size: 16 residues. Germline CDR1 is DFQATT and CDR2 is SNEGSKA (reference sequence). V shed 3 bases and J shed 0 bases, with 16 bases lying between them. As DNA, the CDR3 is TGCAGTGCTAGCCGCCCATCTCGCGTGAGCACAGATACGCAGTATTTT. This translates into CSASRPSRVSTDTQYF.

Ten or more counts support this clonotype. This chain uses TRBV28 with TRBJ2-6, with D perhaps matching TRBD2 (7 bases). V was trimmed by 3 bases and J by 2 bases, leaving 17 bases between them. Germline CDR1 is MDHEN and CDR2 is SYDVKM. The CDR3 is 18 residues long. In DNA form, the CDR3 reads TGTGCCAGCAGTTTCCCCGGACGGGGGGCCGCTGGGGCCAACGTCCTGACTTTC. It translates to CASSFPGRGAAGANVLTF.

Only a few counts were recorded for this clonotype. The genes are TRBV20-1 and TRBJ2-7, with TRBD1 matching 7 bases. Looked up from germline, CDR1 is DFQATT and CDR2 is SNEGSKA (reference sequence). Trimming removed 4 bases from V and 2 bases from J; junction bases left unmatched: 11. This CDR3 spans 15 amino acids. CDR3 sequence: CSAIPFETGTYEQYF. CDR3 bases: TGCAGTGCTATACCTTTTGAGACAGGGACCTACGAGCAGTACTTC.

The chain joins TRBV7-2 to TRBJ1-4, with a weak D call TRBD1 (5 bases). This CDR3 comprises 15 residues. V lost 4 bases and J 3 bases, leaving 12 bases between the germline ends. In germline, CDR1 is SGHTA, CDR2 FQGNSA. CDR3 in amino acids: CASSSRVGANEKLFF. The CDR3 DNA reads as TGTGCCAGCAGCTCCAGGGTCGGCGCTAATGAAAAACTGTTTTTT.

This clonotype was seen only a few times. The chain recombines TRBV2 with TRBJ2-7; TRBD1 is a possible D gene (6 bases). Germline lookup yields CDR1 SNHLY and CDR2 FYNNEI. This CDR3 spans 14 amino acids. V lost 4 bases, J lost 3 bases, and 13 bases lay in between. The DNA for the CDR3 is TGTGCCAGCAGTGGGGGGCAGGGAAGCTACGAGCAGTACTTC. It yields the protein CASSGGQGSYEQYF.

In this sample, this clonotype turned up a few times. The V gene is TRBV12-3 or TRBV12-4, the J gene TRBJ2-6; TRBD2 is a possible D gene (7 bases). The germline V and J ends were trimmed by 3 bases and 0 bases, with 12 bases remaining between them. CDR3 length: 17 amino acids. CDR3 residues: CASSFRGALSGANVLTF. CDR3 nucleotide sequence: TGTGCCAGCAGTTTTCGGGGGGCTCTCTCTGGGGCCAACGTCCTGACTTTC.

The chain combines TRBV3-1 with TRBJ1-1; a possible D gene is TRBD1 (6 bases). Germline-derived CDR1 and CDR2 are LGHDT and YNNKEL (reference sequence). The CDR3 sequence is 13 residues long. V was pared by 5 bases and J by 5 bases, with 12 bases between. CDR3 coding DNA: TGTGCCAGCAGCGGGACACCCGAGACTGAAGCTTTCTTT. This encodes CASSGTPETEAFF.

The chain carries TRBV10-3 and TRBJ1-4; tentative D call: TRBD1 (6 bases). Germline-derived CDR1 and CDR2 are ENHRY and SYGVKD. Trimming pared 5 bases from V and 8 bases from J, leaving 12 bases between. The CDR3 sequence is 13 residues long. CDR3 protein: CAISNGQREKLFF. As DNA, the CDR3 is TGTGCCATCAGTAATGGACAGCGCGAAAAACTGTTTTTT.

This clonotype appeared many times. This chain joins TRBV4-3 and TRBJ1-4; D gene ambiguous. V shed 3 bases and J shed 3 bases, with 17 bases lying between them. This CDR3 has 17 amino acids. Germline CDR1 and CDR2: LGHNA and YSLEER. This chain's CDR3 is CASSQLAPDGSNEKLFF. In DNA form, the CDR3 reads TGCGCCAGCAGCCAGCTGGCTCCTGACGGCTCTAATGAAAAACTGTTTTTT.

The chain employs TRBV6-2 or TRBV6-3 and TRBJ2-2, with TRBD1 matching over 8 bases. Germline V lookup: CDR1 MNHEY, CDR2 SVGEGT. Germline trimming cut 5 bases from V and 1 base from J; bases unmatched to any gene: 6. The CDR3 has 16 residues. The CDR3 nucleotides read TGTGCCAGCAGTCCCCCAGGGGGCAGGAACACCGGGGAGCTGTTTTTT. This sequence encodes CASSPPGGRNTGELFF.

There are a few counts of this clonotype. This rearrangement joins TRBV4-2 to TRBJ1-2, with D possibly TRBD1 on 5 matching bases. V lost 4 bases and J 0 bases, leaving 12 bases between the germline ends. The CDR3 runs 15 residues. Germline CDR1 is LGHNA and CDR2 is YNFKEQ. The DNA of the CDR3 is TGTGCCAGCAGCCCCATCCGGGACCCTAACTATGGCTACACCTTC. This encodes CASSPIRDPNYGYTF.

This clonotype showed up just a few times. This chain joins TRBV12-3 or TRBV12-4 and TRBJ1-2; D is unclear. V was cut by 1 base and J by 3 bases, with 6 bases left in between. There are 13 residues in the CDR3. The CDR3 DNA reads TGTGCCAGCAGTTTAGGCAGAGACTATGGCTACACCTTC. It codes for CASSLGRDYGYTF.

The chain uses TRBV27 and TRBJ1-3; 12 bases align to TRBD1. This CDR3 spans 19 amino acids. The junction had 13 bases not matched to a gene; V was cut back by 0 bases and J by 7 bases. CDR1 and CDR2 (germline): MNHEY, SMNVEV (reference sequence). The CDR3 spells CASSLSSPGQGARSNTIYF. The DNA for the CDR3 is TGTGCCAGCAGTTTATCGTCCCCGGGACAGGGGGCGAGGTCGAACACCATATATTTT.

This clonotype appeared many times. The chain couples TRBV5-6 to TRBJ2-1; 8 positions match TRBD2. CDR1 is SGHDT and CDR2 is YYEEEE in the germline V gene. Trimming removed 1 base from V and 6 bases from J; junction bases left unmatched: 6. The CDR3 is made up of 15 amino acids. CDR3 nucleotide sequence: TGTGCCAGCAGCTTGTTTAGCGGGGTCGGCAATGAGCAGTTCTTC. This codes for CASSLFSGVGNEQFF.

The chain joins TRBV6-5 to TRBJ1-1; D remains unclear. CDR3 length equals 15 residues. V lost 2 bases and J 0 bases, leaving 10 bases between the germline ends. Germline CDR1 reads MNHEY; CDR2 reads SVGAGI. The CDR3 sequence: CASSYLGNLNTEAFF. The CDR3 DNA sequence: TGTGCCAGCAGTTACCTAGGGAACCTGAACACTGAAGCTTTCTTT.

This clonotype was found a few times. The chain links TRBV20-1 to TRBJ2-1; D remains ambiguous. The germline V and J ends were trimmed by 0 bases and 7 bases, with 16 bases remaining between them. Germline V gene data show CDR1 as DFQATT and CDR2 as SNEGSKA (reference sequence). The CDR3 is made up of 15 amino acids. DNA for the CDR3: TGCAGTGCTAGAGATCTTGCAAATGCTGGAAATGAGCAGTTCTTC. This sequence encodes CSARDLANAGNEQFF.

This clonotype has just a few counts. V gene TRBV5-1 combines with J gene TRBJ2-3; maybe TRBD1 (7 bases). CDR1 SGHRS and CDR2 YFSETQ come from the germline V gene. This CDR3 spans 13 amino acids. Trimming pared 7 bases from V and 8 bases from J, leaving 17 bases between. This CDR3 is CASVESQGGTQYF. DNA of the CDR3: TGCGCCAGCGTGGAGAGCCAGGGGGGTACGCAGTATTTT.